This TCR beta chain was captured in a study of CD8+CD57+ T cells in acquired aplastic anemia. Study as a whole: The sorted CD4+ and CD8+ cells yielded an average about 3.5 ug of DNA. Where healthy donors were concerned, CD4+ cells averaged about 10 million reads. Study-level points and caveats: Levels of CD8+ Simpson's diversity were not significantly distinct in patients versus controls. Between patients and controls, around 30 CD8+ CDR3 sequences were found in common.

The germline V gene has CDR1 SGHRS and CDR2 YFSETQ. The CDR3 runs to 15 residues. The study profiled TCR beta VDJ and CDR3 using genomic DNA as template. TCRdb fed the reads into MiXCR, producing one record per CDR3 protein. Seen here are hundreds of thousands of distinct CDR3 sequences, around 68% observed once, and the top ten hold 4%. To note about this clonotype: The antigen is undetermined. The junction departs from the called germline gene at one end, perhaps through a read error.

What was sequenced was sorted CD4+, CD8+, or CD8+CD57+ T cells (not recorded which) from PBMCs. The source of this sequence is a human donor in good health, serving as a control. The rearrangement joins TRBV5-1 to TRBJ2-7; D might be TRBD1 or TRBD2, each matching 5 bases. CDR3: CARSGKGQGNYEQYF. CDR3 nucleotides: TGCGCCAGGAGCGGAAAAGGGCAGGGTAACTACGAACAGTACTTC.